A selection of T cell receptor beta chains follows, all from one sample in a study of PD-L1 blockade in urothelial cancer. Assay used: immunoSEQ multiplex PCR; TCRdb lists only in-frame clones, some missing. The profile shows some 29,000 clones, approximately 86% of them singletons. The sequenced sample was PBMCs, obtained around atezolizumab (anti-PD-L1) treatment. Receptors originate from a man aged 50-60 years with urothelial cancer. CDR3s include the opening cysteine and the closing phenylalanine or tryptophan. A D gene is named only where the DNA matches it firmly. Not all rows give a size; the values are once, few, many and, for expanded clones, a class.

>TRBJ1-3|TRBD1|TRBV7-9|few
CASSPSWWTGAGNTIYF
TGTGCCAGCAGCCCGAGTTGGTGGACAGGGGCTGGAAACACCATATATTTT
>TRBJ2-3|NA|TRBV28|NA
CASTPLPPSTDTQYF
TGTGCCAGCACCCCCCTCCCCCCTAGCACAGATACGCAGTATTTT
>TRBJ2-1|TRBD1|TRBV4-3|NA
CASSQGQGFSYNEQFF
TGCGCCAGCAGCCAAGGACAGGGCTTTTCCTACAATGAGCAGTTCTTC
>TRBJ2-1|TRBD2|TRBV9|NA
CASSQGLAGAGSSYNEQFF
TGTGCCAGCAGCCAGGGACTAGCGGGGGCAGGAAGCTCCTACAATGAGCAGTTCTTC
>TRBJ1-5|TRBD1|TRBV10-1|NA
CASSAPTGVGAPYSNQPQHF
TGCGCCAGCAGTGCCCCGACAGGGGTCGGTGCCCCGTATAGCAATCAGCCCCAGCATTTT
>TRBJ2-3|NA|TRBV19|few
CATKAGYTDTQYF
TGTGCCACCAAGGCGGGCTATACAGATACGCAGTATTTT
>TRBJ2-7|TRBD1|TRBV6-5|NA
CASRPGQIYEQYF
TGTGCCAGCAGACCGGGACAGATTTACGAGCAGTACTTC
>TRBJ2-7|NA|TRBV2|NA
CASSAVPGPAYEQYF
TGTGCCAGCAGTGCGGTTCCAGGCCCGGCCTACGAGCAGTACTTC
>TRBJ1-5|TRBD1|TRBV2|once
CASTMTGGNQPQHF
TGTGCCAGCACCATGACAGGGGGCAATCAGCCCCAGCATTTT
>TRBJ2-7|TRBD1|TRBV11-2|few
CASSPIRTGDIYEQYF
TGTGCCAGCAGCCCCATAAGGACAGGGGATATCTACGAGCAGTACTTC
>TRBJ2-7|TRBD1|TRBV10-3|NA
CAITGTEGDYEQYF
TGTGCCATCACCGGGACAGAGGGGGACTACGAGCAGTACTTC
>TRBJ2-1|NA|TRBV6-1|NA
CATTVAGGSYNEQFF
TGTGCCACCACCGTAGCCGGAGGGTCCTACAATGAGCAGTTCTTC
>TRBJ2-3|TRBD2|TRBV27|NA
CASKLGGFWPDTQYF
TGTGCCAGCAAATTGGGGGGGTTTTGGCCAGATACGCAGTATTTT
>TRBJ2-7|TRBD2|TRBV27|NA
CASSLVASGSLGAYEQYF
TGTGCCAGCAGTTTGGTGGCTAGCGGGAGCCTAGGGGCCTACGAGCAGTACTTC
>TRBJ2-7|NA|TRBV18|NA
CASSPRGTTYEQYF
TGTGCCAGCTCCCCACGGGGGACAACTTACGAGCAGTACTTC
>TRBJ2-7|TRBD1|TRBV30|NA
CAWGPGQGFAYEQYF
TGTGCCTGGGGCCCCGGACAGGGCTTTGCCTACGAGCAGTACTTC
>TRBJ2-1|TRBD2|TRBV19|NA
CASSIDLASGVGNEQFF
TGTGCCAGTAGTATAGATCTGGCTAGCGGGGTGGGGAATGAGCAGTTCTTC
>TRBJ2-5|TRBD1|TRBV7-6|NA
CASSLLTGGEETQYF
TGTGCCAGCAGCTTACTCACAGGGGGAGAAGAGACCCAGTACTTC
>TRBJ2-2|TRBD1|TRBV2|NA
CASSKPTGSGELFF
TGTGCCAGCAGTAAGCCGACAGGGTCCGGGGAGCTGTTTTTT
>TRBJ1-5|TRBD1|TRBV5-6|few
CASSITGGGSNQPQHF
TGTGCCAGCAGCATTACAGGGGGCGGTAGCAATCAGCCCCAGCATTTT
>TRBJ1-5|NA|TRBV9|NA
CASSITASGNQPQHF
TGTGCCAGCAGCATTACAGCTTCGGGCAATCAGCCCCAGCATTTT
>TRBJ1-5|NA|TRBV27|NA
CASSLGQLNQPQHF
TGTGCCAGCAGTTTGGGGCAGCTCAATCAGCCCCAGCATTTT
>TRBJ2-3|TRBD1|TRBV4-1|NA
CASSLRDRTTDTQYF
TGCGCCAGCAGCCTGAGGGACAGGACCACAGATACGCAGTATTTT
>TRBJ2-1|NA|TRBV19|few
CASSIDRSSYNEQFF
TGTGCCAGTAGTATTGACAGGAGCTCCTACAATGAGCAGTTCTTC
>TRBJ1-1|NA|TRBV28|NA
CASSLPSFMNTEAFF
TGTGCCAGCAGTTTGCCAAGCTTTATGAACACTGAAGCTTTCTTT
>TRBJ1-1|TRBD1|TRBV30|NA
CACSPDRGGTEAFF
TGTGCCTGCAGTCCCGACAGGGGGGGCACTGAAGCTTTCTTT
>TRBJ2-5|TRBD2|TRBV4-3|NA
CASSQDWPRGVAETQYF
TGCGCCAGCAGCCAAGATTGGCCCCGGGGGGTAGCAGAGACCCAGTACTTC
>TRBJ2-3|NA|TRBV11-3|NA
CASAKGAQGTDTQYF
TGTGCCAGCGCTAAAGGGGCCCAAGGCACAGATACGCAGTATTTT
>TRBJ2-1|NA|TRBV9|NA
CASSVESLGGEQFF
TGTGCCAGCAGCGTAGAATCCCTAGGGGGTGAGCAGTTCTTC
>TRBJ2-1|NA|TRBV7-9|NA
CASSPARSSYNEQFF
TGTGCCAGCAGCCCCGCCCGGAGCTCCTACAATGAGCAGTTCTTC
>TRBJ1-2|NA|TRBV18|NA
CASSPEQARVYGYTF
TGTGCCAGCTCACCAGAACAGGCTCGGGTCTATGGCTACACCTTC
>TRBJ1-3|NA|TRBV5-1|NA
CASSSTGSGNTIYF
TGCGCCAGCAGCTCTACAGGCTCTGGAAACACCATATATTTT
>TRBJ1-2|NA|TRBV5-1|NA
CASSLGTVDNYGYTF
TGCGCCAGCAGCTTGGGGACAGTAGATAACTATGGCTACACCTTC
>TRBJ2-5|TRBD1|TRBV11-2|few
CASSPAGGSETQYF
TGTGCCAGCAGTCCAGCAGGGGGCTCAGAGACCCAGTACTTC
>TRBJ2-5|TRBD2|TRBV7-9|large
CASSTGTSGGETQYF
TGTGCCAGCAGCACCGGGACTAGCGGGGGGGAGACCCAGTACTTC
>TRBJ2-5|NA|TRBV12-2|NA
CASRLPTSGRWVETQYF
TGTGCAAGTCGCTTACCGACTAGCGGGAGATGGGTAGAGACCCAGTACTTC
>TRBJ2-5|NA|TRBV6-5|NA
CASRFSGTNRETQYF
TGTGCCAGCAGGTTTTCGGGCACTAACAGGGAGACCCAGTACTTC
>TRBJ2-1|TRBD2|TRBV7-8|NA
CASSSGLAVTYNEQFF
TGTGCCAGCAGCTCGGGACTAGCGGTTACCTACAATGAGCAGTTCTTC
>TRBJ1-4|NA|TRBV7-2|NA
CASSLVDLGQGVTNEKLFF
TGTGCCAGCAGCTTAGTGGACCTAGGCCAGGGTGTTACTAATGAAAAACTGTTTTTT
>TRBJ2-2|NA|TRBV7-8|NA
CASSLGGVTNTGELFF
TGTGCCAGCAGCTTAGGGGGGGTCACGAACACCGGGGAGCTGTTTTTT
>TRBJ1-1|NA|TRBV18|NA
CASSPSGFMNTEAFF
TGTGCCAGCTCACCATCAGGGTTCATGAACACTGAAGCTTTCTTT
>TRBJ2-2|TRBD1|TRBV7-6|NA
CASTSRTGGLNAGELFF
TGTGCCAGCACCTCAAGGACAGGCGGCTTGAACGCCGGGGAGCTGTTTTTT
>TRBJ1-1|NA|TRBV28|NA
CASSLVAGEAFF
TGTGCCAGCAGTTTAGTTGCAGGTGAAGCTTTCTTT
>TRBJ2-7|TRBD2|TRBV27|NA
CASSRRAGTSGSYEQYF
TGTGCCAGCAGTCGGAGAGCCGGGACTAGCGGCTCCTACGAGCAGTACTTC
>TRBJ1-2|NA|TRBV19|NA
CASSIGGRGSYGYTF
TGTGCCAGTAGTATAGGCGGTAGGGGGAGTTATGGCTACACCTTC